This T cell receptor (beta chain) was obtained from a study of CD8 T cells in Susac syndrome. At the level of the study: Patients with Susac syndrome were therapy-naive, taking corticosteroids, with some also receiving intravenous immunoglobulin, or taking intravenous immunoglobulin alone at the time their blood was drawn. Points from the study as a whole: In Susac syndrome, the CD4+ T cell repertoires did not show clonal expansion. It was acknowledged in the study that the number of individuals who were included in its TCR sequencing and HLA analysis was relatively small.

Details on this clonotype: Its antigen is unidentified.

V lost 5 bases and J lost 11, with 13 bases in between. This CDR3 is built from 13 residues. Germline assignment: CDR1 SGHTA and CDR2 FQGNSA. Random-hexamer reverse transcription was applied to roughly 0.45 to 1 ug RNA. TCR beta CDR3 was amplified by immunoSEQ covering 54 Vbeta and 13 Jbeta. TCRdb re-analysed the immunoSEQ multiplex PCR reads in MiXCR, keeping a single row per CDR3 protein. The repertoire holds around 200,000 distinct CDR3 sequences, 95% seen once, with approximately 0.098% in the top ten. Source material: CD4+ T cells from PBMCs. This clonotype was sampled from a human donor with Susac syndrome. V usage is TRBV7-2 and J usage is TRBJ1-6; D possibly corresponds to TRBD1 (5 bases). The CDR3 nucleotides read TGTGCCAGCAGCCGGGCCGGGGGTGCACCCCTCCACTTT. As protein: CASSRAGGAPLHF.